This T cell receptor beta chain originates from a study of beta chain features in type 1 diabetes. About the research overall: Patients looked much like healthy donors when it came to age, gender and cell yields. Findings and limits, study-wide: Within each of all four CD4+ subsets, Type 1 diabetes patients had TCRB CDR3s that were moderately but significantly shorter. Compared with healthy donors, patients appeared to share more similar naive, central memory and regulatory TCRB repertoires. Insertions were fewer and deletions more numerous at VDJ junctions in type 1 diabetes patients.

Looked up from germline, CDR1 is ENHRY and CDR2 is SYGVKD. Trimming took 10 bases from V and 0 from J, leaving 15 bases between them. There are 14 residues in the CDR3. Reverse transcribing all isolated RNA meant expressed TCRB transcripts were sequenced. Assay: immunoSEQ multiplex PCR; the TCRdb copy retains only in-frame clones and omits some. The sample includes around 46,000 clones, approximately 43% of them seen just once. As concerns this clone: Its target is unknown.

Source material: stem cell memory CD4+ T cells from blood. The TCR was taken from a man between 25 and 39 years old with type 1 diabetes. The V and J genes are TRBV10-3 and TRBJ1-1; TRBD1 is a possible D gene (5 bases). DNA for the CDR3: TGTGCCACCGTGGCGGGGGATTTGAACACTGAAGCTTTCTTT. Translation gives CATVAGDLNTEAFF.